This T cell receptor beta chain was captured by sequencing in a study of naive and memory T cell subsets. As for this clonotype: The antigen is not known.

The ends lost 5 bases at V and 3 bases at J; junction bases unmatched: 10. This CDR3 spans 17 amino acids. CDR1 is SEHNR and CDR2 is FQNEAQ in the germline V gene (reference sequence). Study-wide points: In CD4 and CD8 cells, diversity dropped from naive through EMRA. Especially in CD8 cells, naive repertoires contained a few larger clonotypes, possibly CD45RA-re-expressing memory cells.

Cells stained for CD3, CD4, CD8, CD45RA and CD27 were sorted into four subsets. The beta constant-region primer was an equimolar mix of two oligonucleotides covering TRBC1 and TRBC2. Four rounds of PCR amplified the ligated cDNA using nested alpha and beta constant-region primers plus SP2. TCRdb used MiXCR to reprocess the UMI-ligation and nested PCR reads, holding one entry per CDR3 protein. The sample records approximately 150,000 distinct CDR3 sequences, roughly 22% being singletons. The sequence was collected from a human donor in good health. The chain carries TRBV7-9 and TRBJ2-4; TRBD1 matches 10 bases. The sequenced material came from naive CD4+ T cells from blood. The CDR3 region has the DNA TGTGCCAGCAGCCGGGACAGGGGTCCTCTAGTCAAAAACATTCAGTACTTC. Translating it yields CASSRDRGPLVKNIQYF.